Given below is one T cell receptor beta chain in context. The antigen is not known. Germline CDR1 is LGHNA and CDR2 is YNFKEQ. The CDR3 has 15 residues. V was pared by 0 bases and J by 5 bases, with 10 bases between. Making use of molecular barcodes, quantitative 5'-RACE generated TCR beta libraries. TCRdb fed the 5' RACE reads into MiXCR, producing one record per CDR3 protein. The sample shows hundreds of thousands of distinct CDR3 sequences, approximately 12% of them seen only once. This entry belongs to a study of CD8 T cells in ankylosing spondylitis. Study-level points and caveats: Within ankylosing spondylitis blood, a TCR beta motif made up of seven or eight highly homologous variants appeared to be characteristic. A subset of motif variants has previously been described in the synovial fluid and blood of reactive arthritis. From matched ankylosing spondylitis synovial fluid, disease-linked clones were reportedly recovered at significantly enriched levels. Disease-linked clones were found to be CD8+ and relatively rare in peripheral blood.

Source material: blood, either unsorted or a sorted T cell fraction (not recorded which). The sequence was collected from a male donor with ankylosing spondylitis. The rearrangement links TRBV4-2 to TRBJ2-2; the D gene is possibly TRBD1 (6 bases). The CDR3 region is CASSQEGQTTGELFF. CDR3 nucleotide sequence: TGTGCCAGCAGCCAAGAGGGACAAACTACCGGGGAGCTGTTTTTT.